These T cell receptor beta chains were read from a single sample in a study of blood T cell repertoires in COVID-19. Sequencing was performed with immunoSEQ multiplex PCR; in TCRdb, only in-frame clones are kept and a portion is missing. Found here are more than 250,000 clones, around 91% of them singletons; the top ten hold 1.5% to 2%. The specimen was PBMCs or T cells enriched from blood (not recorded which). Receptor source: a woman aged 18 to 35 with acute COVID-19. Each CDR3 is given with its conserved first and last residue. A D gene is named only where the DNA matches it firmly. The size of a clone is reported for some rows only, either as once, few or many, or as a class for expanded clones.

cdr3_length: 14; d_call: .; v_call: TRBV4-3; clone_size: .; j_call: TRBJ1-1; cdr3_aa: CASSKAGMNTEAFF; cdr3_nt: TGCGCCAGCAGCAAGGCGGGAATGAACACTGAAGCTTTCTTT
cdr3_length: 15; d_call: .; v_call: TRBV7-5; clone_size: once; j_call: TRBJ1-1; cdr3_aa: CVRSKTGNKGTEAFF; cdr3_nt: TGTGTCAGAAGCAAAACCGGGAATAAGGGCACTGAAGCTTTCTTT
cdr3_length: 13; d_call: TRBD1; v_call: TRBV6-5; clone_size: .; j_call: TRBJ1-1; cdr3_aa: CASSWDRGSEAFF; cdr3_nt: TGTGCCAGCAGTTGGGACAGGGGTAGTGAAGCTTTCTTT
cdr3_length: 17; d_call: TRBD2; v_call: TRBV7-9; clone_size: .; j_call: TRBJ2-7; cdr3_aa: CASSLGSGGPSSYEQYF; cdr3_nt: TGTGCCAGCAGCTTGGGGTCGGGGGGACCCTCCTCCTACGAGCAGTACTTC
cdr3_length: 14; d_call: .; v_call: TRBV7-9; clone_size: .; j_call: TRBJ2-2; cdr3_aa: CASSLLGGTGELFF; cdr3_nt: TGTGCCAGCAGCTTATTGGGGGGAACCGGGGAGCTGTTTTTT
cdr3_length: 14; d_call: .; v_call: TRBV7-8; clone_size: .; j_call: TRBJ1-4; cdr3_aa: CASSFGRVDEKLFF; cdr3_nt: TGTGCCAGCAGCTTCGGCAGGGTTGATGAAAAACTGTTTTTT
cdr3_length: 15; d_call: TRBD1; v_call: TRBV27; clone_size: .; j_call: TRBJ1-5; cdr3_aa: CASSFYRGHNQPQHF; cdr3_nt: TGTGCCAGCAGTTTCTACAGGGGGCACAATCAGCCCCAGCATTTT
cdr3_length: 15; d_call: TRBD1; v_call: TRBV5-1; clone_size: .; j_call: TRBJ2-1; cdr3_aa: CASSEEQGLNNEQFF; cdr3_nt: TGCGCCAGCAGCGAGGAACAGGGGTTGAACAATGAGCAGTTCTTC
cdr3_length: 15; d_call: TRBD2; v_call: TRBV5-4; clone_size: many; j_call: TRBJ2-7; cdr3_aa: CASKAGAGGPYEQYF; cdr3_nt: TGTGCCAGCAAAGCGGGAGCGGGAGGGCCGTACGAGCAGTACTTC
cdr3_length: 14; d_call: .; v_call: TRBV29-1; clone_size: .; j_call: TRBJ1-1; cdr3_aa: CSVSTGIVNTEAFF; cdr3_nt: TGCAGCGTCTCGACGGGAATCGTGAACACTGAAGCTTTCTTT
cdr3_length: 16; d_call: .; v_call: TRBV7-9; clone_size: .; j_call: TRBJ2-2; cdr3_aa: CASSLRGTQNTGELFF; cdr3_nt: TGTGCCAGCAGCTTAAGGGGGACCCAGAACACCGGGGAGCTGTTTTTT
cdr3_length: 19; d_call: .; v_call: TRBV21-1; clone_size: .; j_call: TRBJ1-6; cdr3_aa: CASSKCERLRSSYNSPLHF; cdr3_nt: TGTGCCAGCAGCAAATGCGAACGCCTCCGGAGCTCCTATAATTCACCCCTCCACTTT
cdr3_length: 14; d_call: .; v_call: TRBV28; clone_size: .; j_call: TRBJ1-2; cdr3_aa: CASRTGSPPTGYTF; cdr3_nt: TGTGCCAGCAGAACCGGGTCGCCCCCGACGGGCTACACCTTC
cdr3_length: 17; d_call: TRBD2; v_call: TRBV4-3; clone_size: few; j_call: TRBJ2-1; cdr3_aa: CASSQDSGNPLGNEQFF; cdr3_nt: TGCGCCAGCAGCCAAGATAGCGGGAATCCCTTGGGGAATGAGCAGTTCTTC
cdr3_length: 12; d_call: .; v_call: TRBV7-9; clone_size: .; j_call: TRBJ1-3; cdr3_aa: CASRGARNTIYF; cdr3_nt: TGTGCCAGCAGGGGGGCGAGAAACACCATATATTTT
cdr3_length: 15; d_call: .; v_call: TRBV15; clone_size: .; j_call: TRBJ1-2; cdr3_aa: CATSRERRAGYGYTF; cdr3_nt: TGTGCCACCAGCAGAGAAAGGAGGGCGGGCTATGGCTACACCTTC
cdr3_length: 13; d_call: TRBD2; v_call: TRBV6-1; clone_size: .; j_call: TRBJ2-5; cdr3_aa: CASSFGGEETQYF; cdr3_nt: TGTGCCAGCAGTTTCGGGGGGGAGGAGACCCAGTACTTC
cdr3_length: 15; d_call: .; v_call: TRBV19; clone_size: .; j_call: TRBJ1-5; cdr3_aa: CASSRAPSGNQPQHF; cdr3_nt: TGTGCCAGTAGTAGGGCCCCCAGTGGCAATCAGCCCCAGCATTTT
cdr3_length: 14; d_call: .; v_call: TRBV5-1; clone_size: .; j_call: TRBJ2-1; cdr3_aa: CASSPRLVANEQFF; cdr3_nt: TGCGCCAGCAGCCCCCGACTAGTCGCCAATGAGCAGTTCTTC
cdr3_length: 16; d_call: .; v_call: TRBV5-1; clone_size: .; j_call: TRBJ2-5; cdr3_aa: CASRQAYRGFGSTQYF; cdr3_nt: TGCGCCAGCAGACAAGCATATAGGGGATTCGGGTCCACCCAGTACTTC
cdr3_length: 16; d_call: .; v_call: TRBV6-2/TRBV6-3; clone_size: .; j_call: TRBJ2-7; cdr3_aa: CASSYSSRIGPDEQYF; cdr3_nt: TGTGCCAGCAGTTACTCCAGTAGGATTGGGCCCGACGAGCAGTACTTC
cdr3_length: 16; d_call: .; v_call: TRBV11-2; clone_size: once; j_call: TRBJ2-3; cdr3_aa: CASSFSSVSSADTQYF; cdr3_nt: TGTGCCAGCAGCTTTAGCAGCGTATCCTCCGCAGATACGCAGTATTTT
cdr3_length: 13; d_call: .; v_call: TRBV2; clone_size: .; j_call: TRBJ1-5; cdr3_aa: CASSDPVNQPQHF; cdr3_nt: TGTGCCAGCAGTGACCCCGTAAATCAGCCCCAGCATTTT
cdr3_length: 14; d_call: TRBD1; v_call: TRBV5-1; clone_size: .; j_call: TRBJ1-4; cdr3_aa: CASSSGTAGEKLFF; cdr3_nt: TGCGCCAGCAGCTCCGGGACAGCAGGCGAAAAACTGTTTTTT
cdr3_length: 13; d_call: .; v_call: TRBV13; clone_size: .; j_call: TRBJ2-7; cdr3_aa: CASSLDRADEQYF; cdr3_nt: TGTGCCAGCAGCTTAGACAGGGCTGACGAGCAGTACTTC
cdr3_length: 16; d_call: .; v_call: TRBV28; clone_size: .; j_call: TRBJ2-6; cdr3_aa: CASRSQGTAGANVLTF; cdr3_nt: TGTGCCAGCAGGTCCCAGGGGACGGCTGGGGCCAACGTCCTGACTTTC
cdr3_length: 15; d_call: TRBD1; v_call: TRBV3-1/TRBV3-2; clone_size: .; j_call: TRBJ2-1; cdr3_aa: CASSQGTGTYNEQFF; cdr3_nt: TGTGCCAGCAGCCAAGGGACAGGGACCTACAATGAGCAGTTCTTC
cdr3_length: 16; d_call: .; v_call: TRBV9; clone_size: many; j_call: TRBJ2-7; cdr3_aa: CASSVGSGARAYEQYF; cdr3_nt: TGTGCCAGCAGCGTAGGTAGTGGGGCCCGGGCTTACGAGCAGTACTTC
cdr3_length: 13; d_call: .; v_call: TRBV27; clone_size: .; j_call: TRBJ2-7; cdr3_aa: CASSPGHDYEQYF; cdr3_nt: TGTGCCAGCAGTCCCGGACACGACTACGAGCAGTACTTC
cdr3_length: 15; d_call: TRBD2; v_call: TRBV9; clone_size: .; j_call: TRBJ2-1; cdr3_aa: CASSAGLAGPNEQFF; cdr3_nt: TGTGCCAGCAGCGCGGGACTAGCGGGACCCAATGAGCAGTTCTTC
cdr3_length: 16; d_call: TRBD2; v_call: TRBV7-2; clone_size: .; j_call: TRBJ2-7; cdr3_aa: CASSLGGGTSGYEQYF; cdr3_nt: TGTGCCAGCAGCTTAGGCGGCGGGACTAGCGGGTACGAGCAGTACTTC
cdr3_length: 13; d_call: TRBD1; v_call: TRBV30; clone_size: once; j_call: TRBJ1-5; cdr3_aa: CAWSAWTGQPQHF; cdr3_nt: TGTGCCTGGAGTGCTTGGACAGGACAGCCCCAGCATTTT
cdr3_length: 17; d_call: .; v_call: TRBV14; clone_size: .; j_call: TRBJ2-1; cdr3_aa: CASSHAIRGSSYNEQFF; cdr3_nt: TGTGCCAGCAGCCATGCCATTCGGGGAAGCTCCTACAATGAGCAGTTCTTC
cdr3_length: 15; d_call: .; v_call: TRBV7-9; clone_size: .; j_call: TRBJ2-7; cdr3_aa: CASSLRRQGNYEQYF; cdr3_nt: TGTGCCAGCAGCTTAAGGCGCCAGGGCAACTACGAGCAGTACTTC
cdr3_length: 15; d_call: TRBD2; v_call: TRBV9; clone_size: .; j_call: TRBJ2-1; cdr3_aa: CASSPGTSSYNEQFF; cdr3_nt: TGTGCCAGCAGCCCTGGGACTAGCTCCTACAATGAGCAGTTCTTC
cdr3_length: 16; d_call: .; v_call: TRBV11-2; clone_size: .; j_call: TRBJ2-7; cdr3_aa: CASSSPANRLPYEQYF; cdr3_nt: TGTGCCAGCAGTTCTCCCGCAAACCGACTACCCTACGAGCAGTACTTC
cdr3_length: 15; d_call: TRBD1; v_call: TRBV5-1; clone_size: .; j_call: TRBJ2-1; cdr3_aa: CASSSGTESYNEQFF; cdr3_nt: TGCGCCAGCAGCTCAGGGACAGAATCCTACAATGAGCAGTTCTTC
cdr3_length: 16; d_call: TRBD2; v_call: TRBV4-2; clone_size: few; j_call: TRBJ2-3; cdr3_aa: CASSPEEREAVDTQYF; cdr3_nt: TGTGCCAGCAGCCCAGAGGAGCGGGAGGCGGTGGATACGCAGTATTTT
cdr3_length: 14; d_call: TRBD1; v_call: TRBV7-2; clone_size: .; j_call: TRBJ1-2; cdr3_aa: CASSLATGGAGYTF; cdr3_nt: TGTGCCAGCAGCTTAGCAACAGGGGGCGCTGGCTACACCTTC
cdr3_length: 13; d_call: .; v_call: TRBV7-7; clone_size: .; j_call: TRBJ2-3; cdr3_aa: CASSPRERDTQYF; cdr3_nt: TGTGCCAGCAGCCCCCGGGAGAGAGATACGCAGTATTTT